What follows describes a single TCR beta chain. Its matching antigen is unknown. The data are from a study of radiation and T cells in renal cell carcinoma. The CDR3 consists of 14 residues. Per the germline V gene, CDR1 is SGHAT and CDR2 is FQNNGV. V was clipped by 4 bases and J by 7 bases; unmatched bases: 9. The sample's treatment: 15 Gy SBRT to primary tumor, nephrectomy 4 weeks later. Nephrectomy followed 15 Gy stereotactic body radiation by 4 weeks. Assay: immunoSEQ multiplex PCR; the TCRdb copy retains only in-frame clones and omits some. This sample yields some 9,700 clones, of which about three fifths are seen a single time; roughly a fifth belongs to the top ten. Study results and caveats: Irradiated tumors held more dominant CDR3 motifs than control tumors.

The input for sequencing was tumor tissue, taken from a patient whose treatment included radiotherapy and nephrectomy. The V and J genes are TRBV11-2 and TRBJ2-7; TRBD2 matches at 8 bases. The sequence was collected from a man aged 55-75 years with renal cell carcinoma. In DNA form, the CDR3 reads TGTGCCAGCAGCTCCGACTTACGGGAGGGTGAGCAGTACTTC. Amino acid sequence: CASSSDLREGEQYF.